Included here is one TCR beta chain sequence, with context. This entry is derived from a study of control samples from healthy donors and cancer patients. Measured with immunoSEQ multiplex PCR; TCRdb has only the in-frame clones, and not every one. In the table there are approximately 120,000 clones, 75% to 95% of which are singletons. Trimming left V 5 bases short and J 3 bases short, with 8 bases between. The CDR3 has 12 amino acids. The TCR was taken from a human donor in good health. The donor label of this sample is uncertain. Material for sequencing was blood. The V call is TRBV12-3 or TRBV12-4, the J call TRBJ2-7; D possibly corresponds to TRBD1 (5 bases). The CDR3 is CASSARGYEQYF. CDR3 coding DNA: TGTGCCAGCAGTGCAAGGGGCTACGAGCAGTACTTC.